These T cell receptor beta chains were read from a single sample in a study of cytotoxic CD8 clonotypes in ibrutinib-treated CLL. Repertoires were generated with immunoSEQ multiplex PCR, while TCRdb's copy carries only in-frame clones and drops some. The data contain some 200,000 clones, over 60% of them seen just once; the ten biggest clones take up around 15%. The sample consisted of PBMCs, taken after 24 months of ibrutinib treatment. The receptors shown here come from a human donor with chronic lymphocytic leukemia. The CDR3 runs from the conserved cysteine through the conserved F or W. The D gene is left open where the match is weak. For some rows the clone size is stated as once, few or many, or as a class when expanded; others skip it.

TRBJ2-7,-,-,TRBV2,13,CASSEAYSYEQYF,TGTGCCAGCAGTGAAGCCTACTCCTACGAGCAGTACTTC
TRBJ2-3,-,-,TRBV7-2,14,CASSLLSITDTQYF,TGTGCCAGCAGCTTATTGTCGATCACAGATACGCAGTATTTT
TRBJ2-7,-,-,TRBV21-1,12,CASSKDSYEQYF,TGTGCCAGCAGCAAAGACAGTTACGAGCAGTACTTC
TRBJ2-7,-,-,TRBV7-2,14,CASSATLPPWEQYF,TGTGCCAGCAGCGCCACCCTCCCCCCCTGGGAGCAGTACTTC
TRBJ2-7,-,TRBD2,TRBV28,18,CASSLAGALSGSNHEQYF,TGTGCCAGCAGTTTAGCGGGGGCCCTTAGCGGGAGTAACCACGAGCAGTACTTC
TRBJ2-2,once,TRBD2,TRBV9,16,CASSVGGGRGTGELFF,TGTGCCAGCAGCGTAGGTGGTGGGAGGGGCACCGGGGAGCTGTTTTTT
TRBJ1-1,-,-,TRBV7-8,15,CASSLDSQRNTEAFF,TGTGCCAGCAGCCTCGACAGCCAAAGGAACACTGAAGCTTTCTTT
TRBJ2-7,-,TRBD1,TRBV7-2,14,CASSFTGATYEQYF,TGTGCCAGCAGCTTCACAGGGGCGACCTACGAGCAGTACTTC
TRBJ2-7,-,-,TRBV5-1,15,CASSSTGLRSYEQYF,TGCGCCAGCAGCTCGACGGGACTCCGATCCTACGAGCAGTACTTC
TRBJ2-5,-,TRBD2,TRBV2,14,CASSPGTSRETQYF,TGTGCCAGCAGCCCCGGGACTAGTCGGGAGACCCAGTACTTC
TRBJ2-7,-,-,TRBV5-1,15,CASSAGDYPLHEQYF,TGCGCCAGCAGCGCTGGTGACTACCCCCTCCACGAGCAGTACTTC
TRBJ2-2,once,TRBD2,TRBV7-6,16,CASSSRLAGVDGELFF,TGTGCCAGCAGCTCCAGACTAGCGGGAGTAGACGGGGAGCTGTTTTTT
TRBJ2-5,few,-,TRBV5-1,14,CASSLEGSWETQYF,TGCGCCAGCAGCTTGGAGGGAAGTTGGGAGACCCAGTACTTC
TRBJ1-5,few,-,TRBV2,15,CASSDGQRSNQPQHF,TGTGCCAGCAGTGACGGACAGCGTAGCAATCAGCCCCAGCATTTT
TRBJ2-2,-,-,TRBV5-1,17,CASSRNPGEPNTGELFF,TGCGCCAGCAGCCGAAACCCGGGAGAACCGAACACCGGGGAGCTGTTTTTT
TRBJ2-7,-,TRBD2,TRBV7-2,15,CASSPSGRAQYEQYF,TGTGCCAGCAGCCCGAGCGGGAGGGCCCAATACGAGCAGTACTTC
TRBJ1-1,-,TRBD1,TRBV15,15,CATSTRDRDGTEAFF,TGTGCCACCAGCACTAGGGACAGGGACGGCACTGAAGCTTTCTTT
TRBJ1-1,-,-,TRBV30,13,CAWGLERDTEAFF,TGTGCCTGGGGACTAGAGAGGGACACTGAAGCTTTCTTT
TRBJ2-2,-,-,TRBV5-1,16,CASSLNFGQNTGELFF,TGCGCCAGCAGCTTGAATTTTGGACAGAACACCGGGGAGCTGTTTTTT
TRBJ2-1,-,-,TRBV11-2,14,CASSRSGPYNEQFF,TGTGCCAGCAGCAGAAGCGGACCATACAATGAGCAGTTCTTC
TRBJ1-1,-,-,TRBV5-1,12,CASSLEGTEAFF,TGCGCCAGCAGCCTTGAGGGCACTGAAGCTTTCTTT
TRBJ2-7,-,TRBD2,TRBV10-3,18,CAISESNRRTSDSYEQYF,TGTGCCATCAGTGAGTCGAACAGGCGGACTAGCGACTCCTACGAGCAGTACTTC
TRBJ2-5,-,TRBD1,TRBV5-1,13,CASTRDRGETQYF,TGCGCCAGCACCCGGGACAGGGGAGAGACCCAGTACTTC
TRBJ2-5,-,-,TRBV11-2,13,CASTLVGGETQYF,TGTGCCAGCACGCTAGTGGGGGGAGAGACCCAGTACTTC
TRBJ1-5,-,-,TRBV6-1,17,CASSEWTDRLSNQPQHF,TGTGCCAGCAGTGAATGGACAGATAGGCTTAGCAATCAGCCCCAGCATTTT
TRBJ2-1,-,TRBD2,TRBV7-6,17,CASSLRGSGSSYNEQFF,TGTGCCAGCAGCCTCCGCGGTAGCGGGAGTTCCTACAATGAGCAGTTCTTC
TRBJ2-3,-,-,TRBV20-1,11,CSASRADTQYF,TGCAGTGCTAGCCGGGCAGATACGCAGTATTTT
TRBJ1-2,-,-,TRBV9,14,CASILLSQCNGYTF,TGTGCCAGCATCCTTCTCTCACAGTGTAATGGCTACACCTTC
TRBJ1-2,-,-,TRBV4-2,13,CASSQDDLQGGTF,TGTGCCAGCAGCCAGGACGATCTACAAGGGGGCACCTTC
TRBJ1-1,-,TRBD1,TRBV6-5,14,CASSPTPGQGKAFF,TGTGCCAGCAGTCCCACGCCGGGACAGGGTAAAGCTTTCTTT
TRBJ1-1,-,-,TRBV29-1,12,CSVGTPPGEAFF,TGCAGCGTTGGGACTCCTCCCGGTGAAGCTTTCTTT
TRBJ1-4,-,-,TRBV6-4,16,CASSDFSRRILEKLFF,TGTGCCAGCAGTGACTTTAGCAGGCGAATTCTTGAAAAACTGTTTTTT
TRBJ2-3,-,TRBD2,TRBV7-2,16,CASSLNLAASTDTQYF,TGTGCCAGCAGCTTAAATCTAGCGGCCAGCACAGATACGCAGTATTTT
TRBJ1-5,-,-,TRBV9,14,CAVPHGEFNQPQHF,TGTGCCGTACCACATGGGGAGTTCAATCAGCCCCAGCATTTT
TRBJ2-7,-,-,TRBV4-2,12,CASSQGIGDLYF,TGTGCCAGCAGCCAAGGAATCGGAGATCTGTACTTC
TRBJ2-6,-,-,TRBV7-2,15,CASSSQISGANVLTF,TGTGCCAGCAGCTCTCAGATCTCTGGGGCCAACGTCCTGACTTTC
TRBJ1-2,-,TRBD1,TRBV5-1,15,CASSFRTGGNYGYTF,TGCGCCAGCAGCTTCCGGACAGGGGGTAACTATGGCTACACCTTC
TRBJ1-2,few,-,TRBV4-1,15,CASSQAAPGADGYTF,TGCGCCAGCAGCCAAGCAGCCCCAGGGGCAGATGGCTACACCTTC
TRBJ1-1,-,-,TRBV7-9,13,CASSKGFFPEAFF,TGTGCCAGCAGCAAAGGTTTTTTCCCTGAAGCTTTCTTT
TRBJ2-7,-,-,TRBV5-4,14,CASNAWGLRHEQYF,TGTGCCAGCAATGCCTGGGGGTTGAGGCACGAGCAGTACTTC
TRBJ2-7,few,-,TRBV18,16,CASSPTLTGGRDEQYF,TGTGCCAGCTCACCGACCCTTACCGGGGGTCGCGACGAGCAGTACTTC
TRBJ1-2,few,-,TRBV30,15,CAWSAGRQTNYGYTF,TGTGCCTGGAGTGCTGGTCGGCAAACTAACTATGGCTACACCTTC
TRBJ2-7,-,-,TRBV11-2,18,CASRKSYNPGLSSYEQYF,TGTGCCAGCAGAAAATCATACAACCCGGGACTGAGCTCCTACGAGCAGTACTTC
TRBJ2-5,-,TRBD2,TRBV28,15,CASSLFPSGQETQYF,TGTGCCAGCAGTTTATTCCCTAGCGGTCAAGAGACCCAGTACTTC
TRBJ1-2,few,-,TRBV6-1,14,CASSTRWDNYGYTF,TGTGCCAGCAGCACACGGTGGGACAACTATGGCTACACCTTC
TRBJ1-5,-,-,TRBV15,18,CATSSPEGGRGGNQPQHF,TGTGCCACCAGCAGTCCCGAGGGAGGGAGGGGAGGCAATCAGCCCCAGCATTTT
TRBJ2-1,-,-,TRBV5-1,17,CASSLGLWVDTGNEQFF,TGCGCCAGCAGCTTGGGCCTCTGGGTCGACACGGGAAATGAGCAGTTCTTC
TRBJ2-2,-,-,TRBV11-2,15,CASSLEGQGTGELFF,TGTGCCAGCAGCTTAGAAGGGCAGGGGACCGGGGAGCTGTTTTTT
TRBJ2-7,once,-,TRBV19,12,CASSTNYYEQYF,TGTGCCAGTAGTACCAATTACTACGAGCAGTACTTC
TRBJ1-2,-,TRBD1,TRBV7-9,16,CASSHIPGQGSYGYTF,TGTGCCAGCAGTCATATACCGGGACAGGGAAGCTATGGCTACACCTTC
TRBJ2-2,few,-,TRBV9,12,CASSATIGELFF,TGTGCCAGCAGCGCGACTATTGGGGAGCTGTTTTTT
TRBJ1-1,-,TRBD1,TRBV19,15,CASSYGGQLNTEAFF,TGTGCCAGTAGCTACGGGGGACAGTTGAACACTGAAGCTTTCTTT
TRBJ2-3,-,-,TRBV5-6,16,CASSLAKMRSTDTQYF,TGTGCCAGCAGCTTGGCCAAGATGAGAAGCACAGATACGCAGTATTTT
TRBJ1-4,-,-,TRBV27,15,CASSWEGRTNEKLFF,TGTGCCAGCAGTTGGGAAGGGCGGACTAATGAAAAACTGTTTTTT
TRBJ2-1,-,-,TRBV7-2,11,CASSTTIEQFF,TGTGCCAGCAGCACTACTATTGAGCAGTTCTTC
TRBJ2-3,-,-,TRBV9,16,CASSVKGNPSTDTQYF,TGTGCCAGCAGCGTAAAAGGCAACCCCAGCACAGATACGCAGTATTTT
TRBJ1-5,once,TRBD1,TRBV15,15,CATSSEDRGNQPQHF,TGTGCCACCAGCAGTGAGGACAGGGGCAATCAGCCCCAGCATTTT
TRBJ2-7,-,TRBD2,TRBV7-9,15,CASSEEREGRYEQYF,TGTGCCAGCAGCGAAGAGCGGGAGGGCCGATACGAGCAGTACTTC
TRBJ1-5,few,TRBD1,TRBV25-1,17,CASSGGPDRALGQPQHF,TGTGCCAGCAGTGGGGGACCCGACAGGGCTTTGGGGCAGCCCCAGCATTTT